This T cell receptor beta chain appears in the sequencing data of a study of response to subunit inactivated influenza vaccine. Regarding the study as a whole: Each seasonal influenza vaccination, the authors suggested, recruits few new T cells.

TCRdb itself ran the RT-PCR reads through MiXCR, one entry per CDR3 protein. The sample contains more than 700,000 distinct CDR3 sequences, approximately 21% of which appear only once. The CDR3 loop spans 16 amino acids. Deletions cut 7 bases from V and 4 bases from J, with 20 bases between. Germline V lookup: CDR1 WSHSY, CDR2 SAAADI. Comment on this clonotype: Its specificity is unknown.

The sequenced sample was PBMCs from blood, obtained less than 6 days after vaccination. The chain combines TRBV10-2 with TRBJ1-3; tentatively, D is TRBD1 (5 bases). The clonotype was recovered from a man over 45 who received an inactivated influenza vaccine. As DNA, the CDR3 is TGCGCCAGCATTCCGGTGGGCAGGGTAGGCGGAAACACCATATATTTT. It is translated as CASIPVGRVGGNTIYF.